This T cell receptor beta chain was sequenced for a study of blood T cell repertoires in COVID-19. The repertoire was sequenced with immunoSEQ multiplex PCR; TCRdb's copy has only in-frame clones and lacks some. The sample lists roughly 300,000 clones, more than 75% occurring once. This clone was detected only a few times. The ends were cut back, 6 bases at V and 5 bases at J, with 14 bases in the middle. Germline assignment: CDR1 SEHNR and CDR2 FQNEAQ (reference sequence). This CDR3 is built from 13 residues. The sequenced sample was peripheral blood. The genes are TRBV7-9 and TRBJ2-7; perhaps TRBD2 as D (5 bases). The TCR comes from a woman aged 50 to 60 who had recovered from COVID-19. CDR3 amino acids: CASSPSGSHEQYF. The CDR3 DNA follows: TGTGCCAGCAGTCCCTCGGGAAGCCACGAGCAGTACTTC.